This passage covers 15 T cell receptor beta chains from one sample sequenced in a study of blood T cell repertoires in COVID-19. The data were produced by immunoSEQ multiplex PCR, yet TCRdb's version contains in-frame clones alone and is incomplete. Here the sample spans just under 90,000 clones, more than 70% being singletons. Source material: peripheral blood. Receptors originate from a woman aged 80 or over with acute or convalescent COVID-19.

V usage is TRBV18 and J usage is TRBJ1-5; D possibly corresponds to TRBD1 (6 bases). The germline gives CDR1 KGHSH, CDR2 LQKENI. The CDR3 is 14 amino acids. Between the trimmed V and J ends, which lost 8 bases and 4 bases, there was a span of 15 bases. In DNA, the CDR3 is TGTGCCAGCACCGAACAGGGCGCGAATCAGCCCCAGCATTTT. Amino acid sequence: CASTEQGANQPQHF.

J is TRBJ1-5 and V is TRBV6-2 or TRBV6-3; D may be TRBD1 (6 bases). Germline CDR1 is MNHEY and CDR2 is SVGEGT. The germline V and J ends were trimmed by 0 bases and 6 bases, with 9 bases remaining between them. The CDR3 is 14 residues long. The chain's CDR3 is CASSYSSRGQPQHF. The CDR3 coding sequence is TGTGCCAGCAGTTACTCCTCCAGGGGTCAGCCCCAGCATTTT.

The chain carries TRBV27 and TRBJ2-6; D possibly corresponds to TRBD1 (5 bases). V dropped 5 bases and J dropped 1 base, with 15 bases sitting between them. The CDR3 totals 17 residues. Germline V gives CDR1 MNHEY, CDR2 SMNVEV (reference sequence). In DNA form, the CDR3 reads TGTGCCAGCAGTCCACTCCTCAGGGTATCTGGGGCCAACGTCCTGACTTTC. Amino acid sequence: CASSPLLRVSGANVLTF. Full variable domain (remainder filled in from reference TRBV27 and TRBJ2-6): EAQVTQNPRYLITVTGKKLTVTCSQNMNHEYMSWYRQDPGLGLRQIYYSMNVEVTDKGDVPEGYKVSRKEKRNFPLILESPSPNQTSLYFCASSPLLRVSGANVLTFGAGSRLTVL.

Comments on this clone: One end of the junction varies from germline; a read error may be responsible. The genes are TRBV12-3 or TRBV12-4 and TRBJ1-1; no clear D gene. This CDR3 comprises 11 residues. The CDR3 sequence: CASSLAPEAFF. CDR3 in DNA: TGTGCCAGCAGTTTAGCGCCTGAGGCTTTCTTT.

The rearrangement uses TRBV13 and TRBJ2-5; TRBD2 might be the D (6 bases). This CDR3 is 14 amino acids long. CDR1 is PRHDT and CDR2 is FYEKMQ in the germline V gene (reference sequence). Trimming removed 6 bases at V and 3 bases at J, with 14 bases between. The CDR3 reads CASRRGVREETQYF. The CDR3 DNA reads as TGTGCCAGCAGGCGCGGGGTGCGAGAAGAGACCCAGTACTTC.

This sequence joins TRBV2 and TRBJ1-4; 7 nucleotides align to TRBD1. The CDR3 has 15 residues. Germline V CDR1 and CDR2: SNHLY, FYNNEI. The trim removed 0 bases at V and 5 bases at J, leaving 3 bases unmatched. CDR3 DNA: TGTGCCAGCAGTGAAGCGGGGACAGCGAATGAAAAACTGTTTTTT. Translation: CASSEAGTANEKLFF.

CDR3 nucleotide sequence: TGTGCCAGTAGTCGGACACCTTCGGACACTGAAGCTTTCTTT. Translated: CASSRTPSDTEAFF. The V gene is TRBV19, the J gene TRBJ1-1; D perhaps matches TRBD1 (5 bases). Per the germline V gene, CDR1 is LNHDA and CDR2 is SQIVND (reference sequence). V lost 5 bases and J 3 bases, leaving 13 bases between the germline ends. The CDR3 loop spans 14 amino acids.

This chain links TRBV11-3 with TRBJ2-2; no clear D gene. The CDR3 length is 15 residues. V gave up 4 bases and J gave up 0 bases, with 9 bases separating them. Germline-derived CDR1 and CDR2 are SGHNT and YENEEA. The CDR3 spells CASSSSYTNTGELFF. The CDR3 nucleotides read TGTGCCAGCAGCTCAAGTTACACGAACACCGGGGAGCTGTTTTTT.

This sequence joins TRBV28 and TRBJ1-2; 9 bases align to TRBD1. The V gene end was trimmed by 2 bases and the J gene end by 4 bases; junction bases not matched to a gene: 2. Germline CDR1 and CDR2: MDHEN and SYDVKM. The CDR3 contains 14 residues. The CDR3 spells CASSLLGQGYGYTF. The CDR3 nucleotides are TGTGCCAGCAGTTTACTGGGACAGGGCTATGGCTACACCTTC.

This clone was recorded once. The gene calls are TRBV6-1 and TRBJ2-1; 7 bases are shared with TRBD1. The CDR3 has 16 residues. V shed 4 bases and J 3 bases; nucleotides not matched to a gene: 9. From germline, CDR1 is MNHNS and CDR2 SASEGT. The CDR3 coding sequence is TGTGCCAGCAGTGCCACGAGGGGACAGTTCTACAATGAGCAGTTCTTC. Encoded protein: CASSATRGQFYNEQFF.

V gene TRBV19 combines with J gene TRBJ1-1, with 10 bases lining up with TRBD1. This CDR3 contains 17 residues. The germline V gene has CDR1 LNHDA and CDR2 SQIVND (reference sequence). V lost 5 bases and J lost 3; bases outside the gene matches: 12. The CDR3 loop is CASSPTTGQGFYTEAFF. In DNA form, the CDR3 reads TGTGCCAGTAGTCCAACTACGGGACAGGGGTTTTACACTGAAGCTTTCTTT.

The sample holds one count of this clone. The chain carries TRBV11-3 and TRBJ2-1; maybe TRBD2 (6 bases). V gave up 1 base and J gave up 0 bases, with 10 bases separating them. Per germline, CDR1 SGHNT and CDR2 YENEEA. The CDR3 is 16 residues long. The DNA for the CDR3 is TGTGCCAGCAGCTTAGGAAGCGGGTTCTCCTACAATGAGCAGTTCTTC. It codes for CASSLGSGFSYNEQFF.

The V gene is TRBV4-3, the J gene TRBJ1-2, with D tentatively TRBD1 (5 bases). V lost 6 bases to trimming and J lost 0 bases, with 23 bases between them. CDR1 and CDR2 from the germline V gene are LGHNA and YSLEER. The CDR3 is 18 residues long. CDR3: CASRGYGDSHSSNYGYTF. CDR3 DNA: TGCGCCAGCAGAGGATATGGGGACTCACACTCATCTAACTATGGCTACACCTTC.

V is TRBV6-5 and J is TRBJ1-1; D is uncertain. Trimming cost V 0 bases and J 0 bases, with 8 bases left between them. The CDR3 consists of 15 residues. Germline CDR1 and CDR2: MNHEY and SVGAGI. As DNA, the CDR3 is TGTGCCAGCAGTTACTCGACCAGGATGAACACTGAAGCTTTCTTT. This sequence encodes CASSYSTRMNTEAFF.

This clone occurred many times. The gene calls are TRBV28 and TRBJ2-7, with D uncertain. The CDR3 spans 12 residues. Germline values: CDR1 MDHEN, CDR2 SYDVKM. V was pared by 3 bases and J by 3 bases, with 6 bases between. CDR3 sequence reads: CASSFQNYEQYF. The CDR3 DNA follows: TGTGCCAGCAGTTTTCAAAACTACGAGCAGTACTTC.